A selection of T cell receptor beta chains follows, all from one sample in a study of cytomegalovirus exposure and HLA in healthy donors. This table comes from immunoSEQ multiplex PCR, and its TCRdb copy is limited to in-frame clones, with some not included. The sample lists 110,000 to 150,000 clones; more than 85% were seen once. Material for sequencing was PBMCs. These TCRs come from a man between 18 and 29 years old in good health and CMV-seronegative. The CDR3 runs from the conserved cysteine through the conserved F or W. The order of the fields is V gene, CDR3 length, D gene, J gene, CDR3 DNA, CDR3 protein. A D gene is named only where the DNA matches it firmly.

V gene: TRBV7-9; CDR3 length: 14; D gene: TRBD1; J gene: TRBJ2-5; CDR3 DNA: TGTGCCAGCAGCTCCGGACAGGGAAAAGAGACCCAGTACTTC; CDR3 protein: CASSSGQGKETQYF
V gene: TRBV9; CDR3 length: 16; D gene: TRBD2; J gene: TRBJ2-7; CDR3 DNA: TGTGCCAGCAGCGTAGGACTAGCGGGGGGGCCCTGGGAGCAGTACTTC; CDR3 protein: CASSVGLAGGPWEQYF
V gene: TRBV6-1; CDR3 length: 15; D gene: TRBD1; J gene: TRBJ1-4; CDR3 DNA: TGTGCCAGCAGTCGACAGGGGGATGTCGGTGAAAAACTGTTTTTT; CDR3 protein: CASSRQGDVGEKLFF
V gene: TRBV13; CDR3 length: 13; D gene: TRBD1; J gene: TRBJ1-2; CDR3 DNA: TGTGCCAGCAGCGCAAGGACAGGGTATGGCTACACCTTC; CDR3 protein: CASSARTGYGYTF
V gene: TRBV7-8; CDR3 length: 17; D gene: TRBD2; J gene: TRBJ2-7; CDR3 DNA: TGTGCCAGCAGCATCCTACTAGCGGGGGAACTCTCCTACGAGCAGTACTTC; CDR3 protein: CASSILLAGELSYEQYF
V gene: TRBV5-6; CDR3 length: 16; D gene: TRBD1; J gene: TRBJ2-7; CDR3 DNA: TGTGCCAGCAGCTTACAGGGGGGGACAGGGCTATACGAGCAGTACTTC; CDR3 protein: CASSLQGGTGLYEQYF
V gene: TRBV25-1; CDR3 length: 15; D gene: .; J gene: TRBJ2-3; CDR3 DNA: TGTGCCAGCAGTGCGCGGGACAGAACGACAGATACGCAGTATTTT; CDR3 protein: CASSARDRTTDTQYF
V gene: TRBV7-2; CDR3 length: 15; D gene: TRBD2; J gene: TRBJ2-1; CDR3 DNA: TGTGCCAGCAGCTCCGTACTAGCGAGCGACAATGAGCAGTTCTTC; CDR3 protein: CASSSVLASDNEQFF
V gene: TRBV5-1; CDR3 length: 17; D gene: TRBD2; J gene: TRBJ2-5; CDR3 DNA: TGCGCCAGCAGCGGACCCGGGACTACGATTTCCCAAGAGACCCAGTACTTC; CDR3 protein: CASSGPGTTISQETQYF
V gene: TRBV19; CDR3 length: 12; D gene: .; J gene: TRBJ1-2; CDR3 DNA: TGTGCCAGTAAAGCAGGGGTCTATGGCTACACCTTC; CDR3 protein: CASKAGVYGYTF